This TCR beta chain was recovered during a study of shared clonotypes between healthy human individuals. Regarding the study as a whole: Relative to memory subsets, naive subsets generally showed larger estimated richness.

Original methodology: Quality scores were absent from the junction-only immunoSEQ sequences, so filtering differed. TCRdb's table, derived via immunoSEQ multiplex PCR, lists solely in-frame clones and lacks some. That table is the source of V, J and clone size, and D and trimming were worked out from the DNA. The table lists over a million clones, roughly 95% of them singletons. The CD4+ fraction was divided into a CD45RA+ naive subset and a CD45RA-negative memory subset. V was shortened by 7 bases and J by 6 bases, with 16 bases between the two germline ends. The CDR3 runs 14 residues. Per germline, CDR1 SEHNR and CDR2 FQNEAQ (reference sequence). On this clone itself: Its target is unknown.

This receptor was identified in a man aged 25-45 years in good health. The sample comprised naive CD4+ T cells sorted from blood. The subset is: CD45RA+ positively selected. The chain is built from TRBV7-9 and TRBJ1-3; D not certain. The CDR3 sequence is CASTLGVAENTIYF. The CDR3 coding sequence is TGTGCCAGCACACTCGGTGTAGCAGAAAACACCATATATTTT.